A single sample is the source of the 31 T cell receptor beta chains below, sequenced in a study of shared T cell receptors in the human thymus (dated by TCRdb to the early 2020s). Receptor amplification or capture employed the immunoSEQ multiplex PCR assay. The immuneACCESS repertoire file appears here via TCRdb, limited to in-frame rearrangements. These files lack a portion of the clones; in checked studies, under half of the deficit traces to unresolved V genes, and the cause of the others is not known. This sample lists about 660,000 clones; around 89% were detected once. Over 0.008% of the sample rests with the top ten. The same sample was also used in a study of human thymus T cells.

Sequenced sample: thymocytes. These receptors were taken from a boy younger than two with a congenital heart defect. Donor details come from another sample of the same person, matched by shared clones.

The chain joins TRBV5-1 to TRBJ2-3, with 9 bases identical to TRBD2. V shed 3 bases and J 3 bases; nucleotides not matched to a gene: 17. The CDR3 is made up of 19 amino acids. Germline assignment: CDR1 SGHRS and CDR2 YFSETQ. The CDR3 DNA follows: TGCGCCAGCAGCTGGGACCCGCCTAGGCGGGGGGGTTGGACAGATACGCAGTATTTT. Translated: CASSWDPPRRGGWTDTQYF. Full variable domain (missing parts from reference TRBV5-1 and TRBJ2-3): KAGVTQTPRYLIKTRGQQVTLSCSPISGHRSVSWYQQTPGQGLQFLFEYFSETQRNKGNFPGRFSGRQFSNSRSEMNVSTLELGDSALYLCASSWDPPRRGGWTDTQYFGPGTRLTVL.

In DNA form, the CDR3 reads TGTGCCAGCAGCAAACTCGGGTGCCAGCGCGGAGAGGGGGAATACGAGCAGTACTTC. Its translation: CASSKLGCQRGEGEYEQYF. This rearrangement joins TRBV7-9 to TRBJ2-7; perhaps TRBD1 as D (6 bases). CDR1 is SEHNR and CDR2 is FQNEAQ in the germline V gene (reference sequence). The CDR3 has 19 amino acids. The V and J ends lost 5 bases and 4 bases respectively, with 30 bases between them.

V and J are TRBV7-9 and TRBJ2-1; 9 positions match TRBD1. Germline lookup yields CDR1 SEHNR and CDR2 FQNEAQ (reference sequence). With V trimmed by 5 bases and J by 3 bases, 11 bases remained unmatched. The length of the CDR3 is 17 residues. The CDR3 DNA is TGTGCCAGCAGCCTGTCCCGGGACAGGGAGAACTACAATGAGCAGTTCTTC. Its translation is CASSLSRDRENYNEQFF.

V and J are TRBV5-6 and TRBJ1-2; perhaps TRBD1 as D (6 bases). Germline V gene lookup returns CDR1 SGHDT and CDR2 YYEEEE. The CDR3 loop spans 14 amino acids. The V end was cut by 2 bases, the J end by 2 bases, with 10 bases between. CDR3 DNA: TGTGCCAGCAGCTTTAGAACAGGGAACTATGGCTACACCTTC. This gives the protein CASSFRTGNYGYTF.

The chain couples TRBV30 to TRBJ2-5, with D hard to call. The CDR3 totals 13 residues. V was cut by 1 base and J by 2 bases, with 8 bases left in between. CDR1 is GTSNPN, CDR2 SVGIG, per germline (reference sequence). CDR3 sequence (DNA): TGTGCCTGGAGTGGACAAAAACAAGAGACCCAGTACTTC. It specifies CAWSGQKQETQYF. The full variable domain, in which reference TRBV30 and TRBJ2-5 provide the parts outside the CDR3, is SQTIHQWPATLVQPVGSPLSLECTVEGTSNPNLYWYRQAAGRGLQLLFYSVGIGQISSEVPQNLSASRPQDRQFILSSKKLLLSDSGFYLCAWSGQKQETQYFGPGTRLLVL.

The chain has TRBV7-2 and TRBJ2-2, with 7 nucleotides matching TRBD2. The junction had 3 bases not matched to a gene; V was cut back by 5 bases and J by 0 bases. Germline V gene sequence: CDR1 SGHTA, CDR2 FQGNSA. The CDR3 contains 15 residues. The CDR3 sequence: CASSKREANTGELFF. The CDR3 coding sequence is TGTGCCAGCAGCAAACGGGAGGCGAACACCGGGGAGCTGTTTTTT.

The chain joins TRBV5-1 to TRBJ2-7; 15 nucleotides align to TRBD2. The length of the CDR3 is 17 residues. CDR1 and CDR2 (germline): SGHRS, YFSETQ. The J segment lost 5 bases and the V segment lost 4 bases, leaving 10 bases of the junction unmatched. Here the CDR3 DNA reads TGCGCCAGCAGCCCCGGGACTAGCGGGAGGTTTAGGGACGAGCAGTACTTC. Translated, it gives CASSPGTSGRFRDEQYF.

The genes are TRBV28 and TRBJ2-7; weak D call: TRBD2 (6 bases). Deletions cut 3 bases from V and 1 base from J, with 13 bases between. Germline loops: CDR1 MDHEN, CDR2 SYDVKM. The CDR3 has 15 amino acids. The CDR3 nucleotides read TGTGCCAGCAGTTTCGGGAGTAAGGAATCCTACGAGCAGTACTTC. Protein: CASSFGSKESYEQYF.

V and J are TRBV12-5 and TRBJ2-7, with D tentatively TRBD2 (5 bases). From germline, CDR1 is LGHNT and CDR2 FRNRAP. V lost 0 bases to trimming and J lost 1 base, with 13 bases between them. The CDR3 spans 16 residues. The CDR3: CASGLVRRRESYEQYF. In nucleotides, the CDR3 is TGTGCTAGTGGTTTGGTAAGGCGAAGGGAGTCCTACGAGCAGTACTTC.

The chain carries TRBV25-1 and TRBJ2-1, with D possibly being TRBD2 (6 bases). The ends were cut back, 5 bases at V and 2 bases at J, with 13 bases in the middle. CDR1 and CDR2 (germline): MGHDK, SYGVNS. This CDR3 is 15 amino acids long. Here the CDR3 DNA reads TGTGCCAGCAGTTTCAAGGAGGGCCCCTACAATGAGCAGTTCTTC. Its translation is CASSFKEGPYNEQFF.

A few counts support this clone. The chain joins TRBV30 to TRBJ1-1; 10 nucleotides line up with TRBD1. The V gene's germline CDR1 is GTSNPN and CDR2 SVGIG (reference sequence). Trimming cost V 3 bases and J 6 bases; bases outside gene matches: 7. This CDR3 spans 14 amino acids. DNA for the CDR3: TGTGCCTGGAGGCCGACAGGGGGCTGGGCTGAAGCTTTCTTT. Translated, it gives CAWRPTGGWAEAFF.

V usage is TRBV10-3 and J usage is TRBJ2-5; tentatively, D is TRBD2 (6 bases). V was shortened by 6 bases and J by 5 bases, with 19 bases between the two germline ends. The CDR3 extends over 15 amino acids. Germline V CDR1 and CDR2: ENHRY, SYGVKD. CDR3 sequence (DNA): TGTGCCATCAGGAAGGGACTTAGCCGACTCGAGACCCAGTACTTC. Its translation: CAIRKGLSRLETQYF.

The chain has TRBV18 and TRBJ1-3; D ambiguous. Germline CDR1 and CDR2: KGHSH and LQKENI. V was clipped by 3 bases and J by 1 base, with 16 bases between them. The CDR3 spans 17 residues. The CDR3 sequence is CASSPGEMDRSGNTIYF. The CDR3, as DNA: TGTGCCAGCTCACCGGGAGAGATGGATAGGTCTGGAAACACCATATATTTT.

This chain uses TRBV5-4 with TRBJ2-3; 7 positions match TRBD2. The CDR3 loop spans 15 amino acids. J was trimmed by 4 bases and V by 4 bases; bases with no gene match: 9. Germline assignment: CDR1 SGHNT and CDR2 YYREEE (reference sequence). The CDR3 sequence is CASSPAGRESDTQYF. In DNA form, the CDR3 reads TGTGCCAGCAGCCCCGCGGGGCGGGAGTCAGATACGCAGTATTTT.

The J gene is TRBJ2-5, the V gene TRBV6-5; tentatively, D is TRBD2 (5 bases). Germline V gives CDR1 MNHEY, CDR2 SVGAGI. The CDR3 sequence is 15 residues long. Trimming left V 5 bases short and J 5 bases short, with 18 bases between. CDR3 nucleotides: TGTGCCAGCAGTGCCCGGGGTTCGGGTGTGGAGACCCAGTACTTC. Its protein product is CASSARGSGVETQYF.

This chain links TRBV5-4 with TRBJ2-2, with 8 bases that match TRBD2. J was trimmed by 3 bases and V by 6 bases; bases with no gene match: 10. Germline V gene data show CDR1 as SGHNT and CDR2 as YYREEE (reference sequence). The CDR3 is 16 amino acids. The CDR3 reads CASTTRIAGHTGELFF. The CDR3 DNA sequence: TGTGCCAGCACCACCCGGATAGCGGGACACACCGGGGAGCTGTTTTTT.

V is TRBV30 and J is TRBJ2-1; D is uncertain. The V and J ends lost 5 bases and 5 bases respectively, with 10 bases between them. Germline V lookup: CDR1 GTSNPN, CDR2 SVGIG (reference sequence). The CDR3 length is 12 residues. DNA for the CDR3: TGTGCCTGGGCGCACTCGCACAATGAGCAGTTCTTC. It translates to CAWAHSHNEQFF.

With respect to this clone: Other DNA sequences in this specimen translate into the identical CDR3. The chain is built from TRBV27 and TRBJ1-2; 9 nucleotides align to TRBD1. This CDR3 has 13 residues. V was pared by 6 bases and J by 4 bases, with 3 bases of the junction left unmatched. CDR1 and CDR2 from the germline V gene are MNHEY and SMNVEV (reference sequence). CDR3 region: CASSPGQGYGYTF. CDR3 bases: TGTGCCAGCAGCCCGGGACAGGGCTATGGCTACACCTTC.

This chain joins TRBV7-2 and TRBJ2-7; D is perhaps TRBD2 (6 bases). The germline gives CDR1 SGHTA, CDR2 FQGNSA. Trimming took 10 bases from V and 2 from J, leaving 15 bases between them. The CDR3 spans 13 residues. The CDR3 loop reads CAIRRDWAYEQYF. The CDR3 DNA follows: TGTGCCATACGAAGGGACTGGGCCTACGAGCAGTACTTC.

The chain combines TRBV6-5 with TRBJ1-1, with D perhaps matching TRBD1 (5 bases). CDR1 MNHEY and CDR2 SVGAGI come from the germline V gene. This CDR3 has 16 residues. V lost 0 bases and J 1 base, leaving 12 bases between the germline ends. CDR3 sequence: CASSYSEQAPNTEAFF. The DNA for the CDR3 is TGTGCCAGCAGTTACTCCGAACAGGCACCGAACACTGAAGCTTTCTTT.

This rearrangement joins TRBV15 to TRBJ2-3; the match to TRBD2 covers 10 bases. Trimming removed 1 base from V and 4 bases from J; junction bases left unmatched: 11. The CDR3 extends over 18 amino acids. Germline V gives CDR1 LNHNV, CDR2 YYDKDF (reference sequence). The CDR3 nucleotides are TGTGCCACCAGCAGAGTTTTAGGACTAGCGGCCCCTTCAGATACGCAGTATTTT. Amino acid sequence: CATSRVLGLAAPSDTQYF.

The chain joins TRBV5-1 to TRBJ2-6, with D hard to call. This CDR3 is built from 16 residues. Germline CDR1 reads SGHRS; CDR2 reads YFSETQ. The V end lost 4 bases, the J end lost 2 bases, and 13 bases lay between the germline ends. The CDR3 is CASSVQPRAGANVLTF. The CDR3 nucleotides read TGCGCCAGCAGCGTCCAACCGCGAGCTGGGGCCAACGTCCTGACTTTC. The full variable domain, its missing parts supplied by reference TRBV5-1 and TRBJ2-6, is KAGVTQTPRYLIKTRGQQVTLSCSPISGHRSVSWYQQTPGQGLQFLFEYFSETQRNKGNFPGRFSGRQFSNSRSEMNVSTLELGDSALYLCASSVQPRAGANVLTFGAGSRLTVL.

This rearrangement joins TRBV28 to TRBJ1-3; tentatively, D is TRBD1 (6 bases). The CDR3 sequence is 17 residues long. V was cut by 6 bases and J by 4 bases, with 22 bases left in between. Germline V lookup: CDR1 MDHEN, CDR2 SYDVKM. This chain's CDR3 is CASRSRDRGARGNTIYF. DNA of the CDR3: TGTGCCAGCAGAAGCCGGGATCGGGGGGCGCGGGGAAACACCATATATTTT.

J is TRBJ2-7 and V is TRBV4-1; D ambiguous. Per germline, CDR1 MGHRA and CDR2 YSYEKL. V was clipped by 0 bases and J by 3 bases, with 9 bases between them. This CDR3 has 14 residues. The CDR3 spells CASSQDCENYEQYF. The CDR3 DNA is TGCGCCAGCAGCCAAGATTGCGAGAACTACGAGCAGTACTTC.

The chain is built from TRBV25-1 and TRBJ2-5, with 7 bases aligning to TRBD2. Germline lookup yields CDR1 MGHDK and CDR2 SYGVNS. The CDR3 has 17 amino acids. With V trimmed by 7 bases and J by 2 bases, 16 bases remained unmatched. CDR3 region: CASTTPVRAGMQETQYF. CDR3 nucleotide sequence: TGTGCCAGCACGACCCCGGTGAGAGCGGGAATGCAAGAGACCCAGTACTTC. The full variable domain, in which reference TRBV25-1 and TRBJ2-5 provide the parts outside the CDR3, is EADIYQTPRYLVIGTGKKITLECSQTMGHDKMYWYQQDPGMELHLIHYSYGVNSTEKGDLSSESTVSRIRTEHFPLTLESARPSHTSQYLCASTTPVRAGMQETQYFGPGTRLLVL.

The chain is built from TRBV29-1 and TRBJ2-1; 7 nucleotides line up with TRBD2. The CDR3 consists of 13 residues. The V gene's germline CDR1 is SQVTM and CDR2 ANQGSEA. The DNA of the CDR3 is TGCAGGTATTCTGGGAGGGAACATGCTGAGCAGTTCTTC. It is translated as CRYSGREHAEQFF.

The V and J genes are TRBV28 and TRBJ1-5; perhaps TRBD1 as D (5 bases). V lost 7 bases to trimming and J lost 9 bases, with 13 bases between them. CDR3 length: 12 residues. Per germline, CDR1 MDHEN and CDR2 SYDVKM. The CDR3 here is CASNPGRWPQHF. CDR3 in DNA: TGTGCCAGCAATCCAGGGAGGTGGCCCCAGCATTTT.

The CDR3 region is CASSQDFWEGDNYGYTF. CDR3 bases: TGCGCCAGCAGCCAAGATTTTTGGGAGGGCGATAACTATGGCTACACCTTC. The J gene is TRBJ1-2, the V gene TRBV4-3; no definite D call. The CDR3 spans 17 residues. From germline, CDR1 is LGHNA and CDR2 YSLEER. V was pared by 0 bases and J by 1 base, with 15 bases between.

This rearrangement joins TRBV7-6 to TRBJ2-5; TRBD1 aligns across 9 bases. The germline gives CDR1 SGHVS, CDR2 FNYEAQ. The CDR3 contains 14 residues. Trimming cost V 1 base and J 10 bases; bases outside gene matches: 7. CDR3 sequence reads: CASSLDGTGQLQYF. As DNA, the CDR3 is TGTGCCAGCAGCTTAGACGGGACAGGGCAACTCCAGTACTTC.

The chain couples TRBV5-1 to TRBJ2-2; D gene unclear. The CDR3 is 15 amino acids. V was trimmed by 1 base and J by 3 bases, leaving 10 bases between them. The V gene's germline CDR1 is SGHRS and CDR2 YFSETQ. CDR3 sequence (DNA): TGCGCCAGCAGCTTGCAGGTCGAGCACACCGGGGAGCTGTTTTTT. It specifies CASSLQVEHTGELFF.

This sequence joins TRBV29-1 and TRBJ2-7; TRBD2 is a possible D gene (5 bases). Between the trimmed V and J ends, which lost 6 bases and 2 bases, there was a span of 14 bases. The CDR3 extends over 13 amino acids. Looked up from germline, CDR1 is SQVTM and CDR2 is ANQGSEA. The CDR3 sequence is CSVDGLTAYEQYF. The CDR3, as DNA: TGCAGCGTGGACGGACTTACGGCCTACGAGCAGTACTTC.